These 17 T cell receptor beta chains share one sample of origin, sequenced in a study of CD8 T cells in ankylosing spondylitis. MiXCR was run by TCRdb on the 5' RACE reads, yielding one entry per CDR3 protein. The repertoire holds approximately 300,000 distinct CDR3 sequences, roughly 8% seen once, with roughly 15% in the top ten. The study, taken as a whole, reports: Typical of ankylosing spondylitis blood, it appeared, was a TCR beta motif of fewer than ten highly homologous variants.

These receptors have no identified antigens. The sequenced sample was blood, either unsorted or a sorted T cell fraction (not recorded which). The origin of the receptors is a male donor with ankylosing spondylitis.

This clonotype was detected many times. CDR3 region: CAISRDLAGAEQFF. Here the CDR3 DNA reads TGTGCCATCAGTCGGGATCTAGCGGGAGCTGAGCAGTTCTTC. The rearrangement joins TRBV10-3 to TRBJ2-1, with TRBD2 identical over 10 bases. Germline V CDR1 and CDR2: ENHRY, SYGVKD. J gave up 9 bases and V 5 bases, and 7 bases lay outside the gene matches. CDR3 length equals 14 residues.

This clonotype was seen a single time. A read error is possible here, since a much larger clone lies one base away. The chain has TRBV4-1 and TRBJ1-1; D is unresolved. The CDR3 contains 15 residues. CDR1 is MGHRA and CDR2 is YSYEKL in the germline V gene. The CDR3 nucleotides are TGCGCCACCAGCCAGTACGATCGGGTGGGCACTGAAGCTTTCTTT. Amino acids: CATSQYDRVGTEAFF.

In this sample, this clonotype turned up a few times. This chain links TRBV24-1 with TRBJ2-3; D is unclear. This CDR3 spans 12 amino acids. The germline V gene has CDR1 KGHDR and CDR2 SFDVKD. With 5 bases removed from V and 5 bases from J, the gap between germline ends came to 7 bases. The CDR3 DNA follows: TGTGCCACCAGTGGTCTCCGAGATACGCAGTATTTT. Encoded protein: CATSGLRDTQYF.

The chain combines TRBV6-5 with TRBJ1-2; no definite D call. V lost 6 bases and J lost 4, with 6 bases in between. CDR1 and CDR2 from the germline V gene are MNHEY and SVGAGI. This CDR3 region has 11 residues. The CDR3 DNA reads TGTGCCAGCAGGAGGGTCTATGGCTACACCTTC. Protein: CASRRVYGYTF.

The gene calls are TRBV20-1 and TRBJ2-7; D not resolved. This CDR3 comprises 15 residues. Germline CDR1 reads DFQATT; CDR2 reads SNEGSKA (reference sequence). Between the trimmed V and J ends, which lost 5 bases and 0 bases, there was a span of 17 bases. CDR3 sequence: CSAPDSALSSYEQYF. CDR3 nucleotides: TGCAGTGCTCCCGACTCCGCCCTGAGCTCCTACGAGCAGTACTTC.

The table lists this clonotype with a few counts. V and J are TRBV7-2 and TRBJ2-5, with 8 bases matching TRBD2. Germline V CDR1 and CDR2: SGHTA, FQGNSA. V lost 1 base and J lost 4; bases outside the gene matches: 2. This CDR3 is 14 amino acids long. Here the CDR3 reads CASSLELAAETQYF. CDR3 sequence (DNA): TGTGCCAGCAGCTTAGAACTAGCGGCAGAGACCCAGTACTTC.

This clonotype was found a few times. The chain joins TRBV11-1 to TRBJ2-6; 7 bases line up with TRBD2. J gave up 4 bases and V 5 bases, and 17 bases lay outside the gene matches. CDR1 and CDR2 from the germline V gene are SGHAT and FQDESV (reference sequence). The CDR3 loop spans 19 amino acids. CDR3: CASSAGVGWVASGANVLTF. In DNA, the CDR3 is TGTGCCAGCAGCGCGGGAGTGGGGTGGGTAGCCTCCGGGGCCAACGTCCTGACTTTC.

This clonotype has just a few counts. V is TRBV25-1 and J is TRBJ2-1; D ambiguous. CDR3 length: 10 residues. V dropped 5 bases and J dropped 5 bases, with 1 base sitting between them. Germline loops: CDR1 MGHDK, CDR2 SYGVNS. This CDR3 reads CASSNNEQFF. CDR3 sequence (DNA): TGTGCCAGCAGTAACAATGAGCAGTTCTTC.

The V call is TRBV10-2, the J call TRBJ2-3; the D gene is possibly TRBD2 (5 bases). The CDR3 is 15 amino acids. The germline V gene encodes CDR1 WSHSY and CDR2 SAAADI. Trimming took 6 bases from V and 0 from J, leaving 13 bases between them. CDR3 bases: TGCGCCAGCAGCAGTTCACGGGATAGCACAGATACGCAGTATTTT. Protein sequence: CASSSSRDSTDTQYF.

The chain joins TRBV5-1 to TRBJ2-3, with 9 bases identical to TRBD2. Germline CDR1 is SGHRS and CDR2 is YFSETQ. V gave up 0 bases and J gave up 0 bases; unmatched junction bases: 8. The CDR3 runs 18 residues. CDR3 sequence reads: CASSLALAGISSTDTQYF. The CDR3 DNA is TGCGCCAGCAGCTTGGCCCTAGCGGGGATTTCGAGCACAGATACGCAGTATTTT.

The chain couples TRBV5-1 to TRBJ2-7; 9 positions match TRBD2. CDR3 size: 17 residues. Germline CDR1 SGHRS, CDR2 YFSETQ. Unmatched junction bases numbered 10, after V lost 2 bases and J lost 1 base. CDR3 sequence reads: CASSLGLAGKDSYEQYF. The CDR3 DNA reads TGCGCCAGCAGCTTAGGGCTAGCGGGAAAGGATTCCTACGAGCAGTACTTC.

Only a few counts were recorded for this clonotype. The CDR3 is CSGRPWGTGELFF. The CDR3 coding sequence is TGCAGCGGCCGTCCTTGGGGCACCGGGGAGCTGTTTTTT. The chain uses TRBV29-1 and TRBJ2-2; D unclear. With 7 bases removed from V and 4 bases from J, the gap between germline ends came to 13 bases. The CDR3 runs to 13 residues. Looked up from germline, CDR1 is SQVTM and CDR2 is ANQGSEA.

The gene calls are TRBV19 and TRBJ1-1; TRBD1 is a possible D gene (6 bases). This CDR3 region has 14 residues. V lost 4 bases to trimming and J lost 5 bases, with 14 bases between them. Germline values: CDR1 LNHDA, CDR2 SQIVND (reference sequence). In DNA, the CDR3 is TGTGCCAGTAGTAAGGGGGTTCCTGGTACTGAAGCTTTCTTT. Translating it yields CASSKGVPGTEAFF.

This clonotype turned up a few times. The chain links TRBV20-1 to TRBJ1-1; no reliable D call. This CDR3 region has 12 residues. CDR1 is DFQATT and CDR2 is SNEGSKA in the germline V gene (reference sequence). V was pared by 6 bases and J by 4 bases, with 12 bases between. The CDR3 sequence is CSAGWGGTEAFF. DNA of the CDR3: TGCAGTGCCGGGTGGGGTGGCACTGAAGCTTTCTTT.

This clonotype was seen many times. The chain joins TRBV5-1 to TRBJ2-3; D is perhaps TRBD1 (6 bases). Between the trimmed V and J ends, which lost 1 base and 3 bases, there was a span of 15 bases. Germline V gives CDR1 SGHRS, CDR2 YFSETQ. The CDR3 extends over 16 amino acids. The CDR3 region is CASSLIGRGRTDTQYF. As DNA, the CDR3 is TGCGCCAGCAGCTTGATAGGCAGGGGAAGAACAGATACGCAGTATTTT.

There are many counts of this clonotype. The gene calls are TRBV29-1 and TRBJ1-2, with 10 bases matching TRBD1. The J segment lost 4 bases and the V segment lost 2 bases, leaving 4 bases of the junction unmatched. Germline CDR1 SQVTM, CDR2 ANQGSEA. This CDR3 comprises 14 residues. The CDR3 spells CSVERQGASYGYTF. The CDR3, as DNA: TGCAGCGTTGAACGACAGGGGGCCTCCTATGGCTACACCTTC.

The chain couples TRBV7-8 to TRBJ1-2, with D possibly matching TRBD1 (6 bases). This CDR3 region has 16 residues. Germline-derived CDR1 and CDR2 are SGHVS and FQNEAQ. V gave up 6 bases and J gave up 4 bases, with 21 bases separating them. The CDR3 DNA follows: TGTGCCAGCAGGCCGGGGGGGGGGCACCTTGGCTATGGCTACACCTTC. Translating it yields CASRPGGGHLGYGYTF.